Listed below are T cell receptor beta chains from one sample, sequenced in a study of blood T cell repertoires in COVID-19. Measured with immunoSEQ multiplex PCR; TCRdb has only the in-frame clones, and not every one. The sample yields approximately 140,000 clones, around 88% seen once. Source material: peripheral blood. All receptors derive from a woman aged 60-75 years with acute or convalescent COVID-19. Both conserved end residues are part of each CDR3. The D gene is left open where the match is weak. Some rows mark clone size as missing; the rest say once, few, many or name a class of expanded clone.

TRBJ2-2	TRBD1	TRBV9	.	TGTGCCAGCAGCGGAAGTGGGACAGCCTCGGCCTCCGGGGAGCTGTTTTTT	CASSGSGTASASGELFF
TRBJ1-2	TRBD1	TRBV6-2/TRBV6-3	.	TGTGCCAGCAGTGCCCAAGGACAGGGCTATGGCTACACCTTC	CASSAQGQGYGYTF
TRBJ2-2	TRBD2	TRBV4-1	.	TGCGCCAGCAGCCAAGCCGGGACTACGAACACCGGGGAGCTGTTTTTT	CASSQAGTTNTGELFF
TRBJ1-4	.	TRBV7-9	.	TGTGCCAGCAGCTTAGATCGGGGAACTAATGAAAAACTGTTTTTT	CASSLDRGTNEKLFF
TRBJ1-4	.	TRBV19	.	TGTGCCAGTAGTATCACAGGATCTAATGAAAAACTGTTTTTT	CASSITGSNEKLFF
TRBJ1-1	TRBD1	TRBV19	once	TGTGCCAGTAGTATCATTCCGGGACAGGGGAGCCCTGAAGCTTTCTTT	CASSIIPGQGSPEAFF
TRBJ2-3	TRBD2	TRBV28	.	TGTGCCAGCAGTTTTGGACTAGCGGAGCAGTATTTT	CASSFGLAEQYF
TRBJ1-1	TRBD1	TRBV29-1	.	TGCAGCGTTTCGCCCGGGACAGGGTCGGTAGCTACTGAAGCTTTCTTT	CSVSPGTGSVATEAFF
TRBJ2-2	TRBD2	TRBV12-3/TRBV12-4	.	TGTGCCAGCAGGAGCGGGGTTCCCGGGGAGCTGTTTTTT	CASRSGVPGELFF
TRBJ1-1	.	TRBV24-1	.	TGTGCCACCAGTACAGGACCGAACACTGAAGCTTTCTTT	CATSTGPNTEAFF
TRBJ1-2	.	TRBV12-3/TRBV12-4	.	TGTGCCAGCAGTATAGGGGATAGGGGTGGCTACACCTTC	CASSIGDRGGYTF
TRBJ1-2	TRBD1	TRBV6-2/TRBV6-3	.	TGTGCCAGCAGTCCCCTGACGAGACAGGGAAACTATGGCTACACCTTC	CASSPLTRQGNYGYTF
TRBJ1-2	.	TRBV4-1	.	TGCGCCAGCAGCCCCGGGGGGGGCCCAAACTATGGCTACACCTTC	CASSPGGGPNYGYTF
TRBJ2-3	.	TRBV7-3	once	TGTGCCAGCAGCTTAGGCCTAGAGGCAGATACGCAGTATTTT	CASSLGLEADTQYF
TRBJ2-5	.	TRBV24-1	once	TGTGCCACCAGTGATTTGGGCAGGGGAAACCAAGAGACCCAGTACTTC	CATSDLGRGNQETQYF
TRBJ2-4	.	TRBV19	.	TGTGCCAGTAGTATATCGGGTCGTCTAGCCAAAAACATTCAGTACTTC	CASSISGRLAKNIQYF
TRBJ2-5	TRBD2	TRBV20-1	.	TGCAGTGCTAGTTCCGGACTAGCTCAAGAGACCCAGTACTTC	CSASSGLAQETQYF
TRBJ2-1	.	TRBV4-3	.	TGCGCCAGCAGCCAAGAGAGTTTTCTAGCCCATGAGCAGTTCTTC	CASSQESFLAHEQFF
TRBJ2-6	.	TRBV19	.	TGTGCCAGTAGGACAGGGCGGGGACATATAAGCTCTGGGGCCAACGTCCTGACTTTC	CASRTGRGHISSGANVLTF
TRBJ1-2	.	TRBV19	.	TGTGCCAGTAGTATTAGCCCTGCTAACTATGGCTACACCTTC	CASSISPANYGYTF
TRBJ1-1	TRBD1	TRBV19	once	TGTGCCAGTAGTCGAGCGGGGGACAGGGGCGGGAACACTGAAGCTTTCTTT	CASSRAGDRGGNTEAFF
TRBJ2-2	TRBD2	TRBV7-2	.	TGTGCCAGCAGCCAGGCGGGACTAGCGGCGAACACCGGGGAGCTGTTTTTT	CASSQAGLAANTGELFF
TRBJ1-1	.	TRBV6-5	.	TGTGCCAGCAGTTACTCGGGGGGTTCAAGCACTGAAGCTTTCTTT	CASSYSGGSSTEAFF
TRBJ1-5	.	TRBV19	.	TGTGCCAGTAAGGAAGCCTACACCGGGGGCAATCAGCCCCAGCATTTT	CASKEAYTGGNQPQHF
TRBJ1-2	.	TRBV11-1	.	TGTGCCAGCAGCTTATTTGGGGCTGCCACTAACTATGGCTACACCTTC	CASSLFGAATNYGYTF
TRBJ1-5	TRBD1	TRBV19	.	TGTGCCAGTAGTATAGTAGGGGGACAGGGCAATCAGCCCCAGCATTTT	CASSIVGGQGNQPQHF
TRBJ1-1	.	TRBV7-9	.	TGTGCCAGCAGCTTATCGGAGGAAACTGAAGCTTTCTTT	CASSLSEETEAFF
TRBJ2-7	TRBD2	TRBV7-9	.	TGTGCCAGCAGCGAAGGAGCGGGGGCCCTCTACGAGCAGTACTTC	CASSEGAGALYEQYF
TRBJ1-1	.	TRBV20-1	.	TGCAGTGCTCTTTGGAACACTGAAGCTTTCTTT	CSALWNTEAFF
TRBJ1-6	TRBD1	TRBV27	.	TGTGCCAGCAGTTTATTGGGACAGGCGAATTCACCCCTCCACTTT	CASSLLGQANSPLHF
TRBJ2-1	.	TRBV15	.	TGTGCCACCAGCCGGAGTCGAGGTTCGGGTAACAATGAGCAGTTCTTC	CATSRSRGSGNNEQFF
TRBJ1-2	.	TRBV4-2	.	TGTGCCAGCAGCCATGAAACTAAGTCCTATGGCTACACCTTC	CASSHETKSYGYTF
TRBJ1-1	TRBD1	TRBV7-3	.	TGTGCCAGCAGCTCTACAGGGGGCGAGACTGAAGCTTTCTTT	CASSSTGGETEAFF
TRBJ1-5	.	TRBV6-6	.	TGTGCCAGCAGTTACCCAGGGGGCAATCAGCCCCAGCATTTT	CASSYPGGNQPQHF
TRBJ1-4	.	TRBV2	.	TGTGCCAGCAGTGTACAGGGTCCCACTAATGAAAAACTGTTTTTT	CASSVQGPTNEKLFF
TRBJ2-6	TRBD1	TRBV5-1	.	TGCGCCAGCAGCACCCGGGACAGCCGAGGGATCTTCTCTGGGGCCAACGTCCTGACTTTC	CASSTRDSRGIFSGANVLTF
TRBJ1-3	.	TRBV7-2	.	TGTGCCAGCAGAACAACAGGGTTCATTGGAAACACCATATATTTT	CASRTTGFIGNTIYF
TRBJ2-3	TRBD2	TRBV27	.	TGTGCCAGCAGTTGGCTAGCGGGGGGGCCGGGGACAGATACGCAGTATTTT	CASSWLAGGPGTDTQYF
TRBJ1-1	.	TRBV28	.	TGTGCCAGCAGGGGGCCCATGAACACTGAAGCTTTCTTT	CASRGPMNTEAFF